This T cell receptor beta chain was observed in a study of CD8 T cells in ankylosing spondylitis. Study-level findings and limits: What appeared characteristic of ankylosing spondylitis blood was a TCR beta motif of fewer than ten highly homologous variants. A subset of motif variants has previously been described in the synovial fluid and blood of reactive arthritis.

This CDR3 is built from 16 residues. V was pared by 4 bases and J by 2 bases, with 5 bases of the junction left unmatched. TCRdb redid the calling of the 5' RACE reads with MiXCR, one entry per CDR3 protein. The sample includes about 200,000 distinct CDR3 sequences, around 25% of them seen just once. On this clonotype: The antigen remains unidentified.

The chain joins TRBV12-3 or TRBV12-4 to TRBJ1-5; 10 nucleotides align to TRBD1. The TCR sequence derives from a male donor with ankylosing spondylitis or in good health (not recorded which). The sequencing sample was made of blood, either unsorted or a sorted T cell fraction (not recorded which). The CDR3 is CASSSETGGGNQPQHF. The CDR3 coding sequence is TGTGCCAGCAGTTCGGAGACAGGGGGCGGCAATCAGCCCCAGCATTTT.